What follows is one T cell receptor beta chain and its context. The antigen remains unidentified. This specimen belongs to a study of blood T cells in healthy people across ages. The study, taken as a whole, reports: Roughly linearly, TCR beta diversity per million T cells fell as age increased.

Trimming cost V 2 bases and J 6 bases; bases outside gene matches: 3. CDR3 size: 15 residues. Germline lookup yields CDR1 LGHNA and CDR2 YNFKEQ. Primed by a sample-barcoded 5' primer and a J-beta primer mix, a second PCR proceeded for 7 to 11 cycles. At least 3 million CDR3-containing paired-end reads were obtained per sample. TCRdb re-analysed the 5' RACE reads in MiXCR, keeping a single row per CDR3 protein. The data show approximately 1.5 million distinct CDR3 sequences, about 31% seen once. A minimum of 7 million PBMCs was isolated per sample. Sequenced sample: blood. This receptor was identified in a woman aged 30 to 39 in good health. V usage is TRBV4-2 and J usage is TRBJ2-3; 12 nucleotides line up with TRBD2. CDR3 in amino acids: CASSQLAGGRDTQYF. The CDR3 region has the DNA TGTGCCAGCAGCCAACTAGCGGGGGGGCGGGATACGCAGTATTTT.